The next 10 T cell receptor beta chains were all read from a single sample in a study of T cell changes during pregnancy in multiple sclerosis. The assay was immunoSEQ multiplex PCR, and TCRdb's table has in-frame clones only and misses some. The sample lists fewer than 75,000 clones; 80% to 95% were seen once. Source: peripheral blood, taken in the second trimester of pregnancy. The receptors were sampled from a female donor with multiple sclerosis, enrolled in a pregnancy study.

This clone appeared once. V and J are TRBV11-2 and TRBJ2-5; D may be TRBD1 (5 bases). This CDR3 contains 17 residues. Per the germline V gene, CDR1 is SGHAT and CDR2 is FQNNGV. V lost 7 bases and J lost 2, with 23 bases in between. The CDR3 region has the DNA TGTGCCAGCACGTTCGCAGGGCTCGGGCAGGGTCAAGAGACCCAGTACTTC. This encodes CASTFAGLGQGQETQYF.

The chain is built from TRBV11-2 and TRBJ2-7; 12 bases fit TRBD2. The germline CDR1 and CDR2 sequences are SGHAT and FQNNGV. After removal of 8 bases from V and 2 bases from J, the junction contained 4 bases not matched to a gene. The CDR3 is made up of 14 amino acids. The DNA of the CDR3 is TGTGCCAGCCGCAGACTAGCGGGAGCCTACGAGCAGTACTTC. Residues: CASRRLAGAYEQYF.

This clone was found once. The chain employs TRBV2 and TRBJ1-1; the D is unclear. V was shortened by 1 base and J by 7 bases, with 16 bases between the two germline ends. Looked up from germline, CDR1 is SNHLY and CDR2 is FYNNEI. The CDR3 is made up of 15 amino acids. The CDR3 nucleotides read TGTGCCAGCAGTGAAGTAGAGCTGCCAAGAGGTGAAGCTTTCTTT. Its protein is CASSEVELPRGEAFF.

The J gene is TRBJ1-2, the V gene TRBV30, with D possibly TRBD1 on 6 matching bases. Trimming cost V 5 bases and J 0 bases, with 25 bases left between them. The CDR3 loop spans 18 amino acids. CDR1 and CDR2 from the germline V gene are GTSNPN and SVGIG (reference sequence). CDR3 sequence: CAWRWVAGDIATNYGYTF. The DNA for the CDR3 is TGTGCCTGGCGCTGGGTGGCCGGGGACATCGCGACTAACTATGGCTACACCTTC.

The chain has TRBV6-1 and TRBJ1-3, with D perhaps matching TRBD1 (6 bases). The CDR3 loop spans 16 amino acids. Trimming left V 2 bases short and J 0 bases short, with 11 bases between. Germline V gene data show CDR1 as MNHNS and CDR2 as SASEGT. In nucleotides, the CDR3 is TGTGCCAGCAGTGAATGGACAGATGTCTCTGGAAACACCATATATTTT. Amino acid sequence: CASSEWTDVSGNTIYF.

This chain uses TRBV6-5 with TRBJ1-5, with TRBD1 matching over 9 bases. Germline V gene lookup returns CDR1 MNHEY and CDR2 SVGAGI. Trimming took 6 bases from V and 5 from J; bases not matched to a gene: 5. This CDR3 comprises 14 residues. The CDR3 reads CASSWTGEDQPQHF. The CDR3 region has the DNA TGTGCCAGCAGCTGGACAGGGGAAGATCAGCCCCAGCATTTT.

The chain employs TRBV5-8 and TRBJ1-5, with D possibly being TRBD1 (5 bases). Germline V gene sequence: CDR1 SGHTS, CDR2 YDEGEE. Trimming left V 3 bases short and J 4 bases short, with 17 bases between. This CDR3 has 16 residues. The DNA for the CDR3 is TGTGCCAGCAGCTACTCGACAGCCGCTGCGAATCAGCCCCAGCATTTT. Protein product: CASSYSTAAANQPQHF. The entire variable domain, with the rest obtained from reference TRBV5-8 and TRBJ1-5, is as follows: EAGVTQSPTHLIKTRGQQATLRCSPISGHTSVYWYQQALGLGLQFLLWYDEGEERNRGNFPPRFSGRQFPNYSSELNVNALELEDSALYLCASSYSTAAANQPQHFGDGTRLSIL.

V is TRBV6-6 and J is TRBJ2-1; 9 positions match TRBD2. CDR1 is MNHNY and CDR2 is SVGAGI in the germline V gene (reference sequence). The CDR3 is 14 amino acids. Trimming cost V 4 bases and J 2 bases; bases outside gene matches: 0. DNA of the CDR3: TGTGCCAGCAGTTCTAGCGGGACCTACAATGAGCAGTTCTTC. Protein product: CASSSSGTYNEQFF.

The chain carries TRBV21-1 and TRBJ1-2. TRBV21-1 is reported as a pseudogene. The CDR3 has 13 amino acids. The CDR3 DNA sequence: TGTGCCAGCAGCCTGGGAGCTCGGGTTGGCTACACCTTC. This sequence encodes CASSLGARVGYTF.

The J gene is TRBJ2-3, the V gene TRBV9, with 7 positions matching TRBD2. The CDR3 is 16 residues long. Per germline, CDR1 SGDLS and CDR2 YYNGEE. V lost 0 bases and J lost 1; bases outside the gene matches: 5. The CDR3 reads CASSVGASGRTDTQYF. CDR3 bases: TGTGCCAGCAGCGTAGGGGCTAGCGGCCGCACAGATACGCAGTATTTT.